These 24 T cell receptor beta chains were all obtained from the same sample, sequenced in a study of blood T cell repertoires in COVID-19 (TCRdb year 2020). The library was generated by the immunoSEQ multiplex PCR assay. Here the immuneACCESS table is served through TCRdb, limited to in-frame sequences with V and J called. Missing clones are a known gap in these copies; in checked studies unresolved V genes cover under half, and the rest lacks a known reason. Across this sample there are approximately 480,000 clones, with roughly 90% seen only once. Jointly, the top ten make up 0.7% of the sample. Input material: PBMCs or T cells enriched from blood (not recorded which). Source of these receptors: a woman aged 18-30 years who had recovered from COVID-19.

This chain connects TRBV19 to TRBJ2-1, with a possible D match to TRBD2 (5 bases). CDR1 LNHDA and CDR2 SQIVND come from the germline V gene (reference sequence). The CDR3 spans 13 residues. V shed 4 bases and J shed 11 bases, with 15 bases lying between them. CDR3 in DNA: TGTGCCAGTAGTACCCCCGGGGTCAGTAAGCAGTTCTTC. Its translation is CASSTPGVSKQFF.

This clone occurred once. V gene TRBV7-8 combines with J gene TRBJ2-7; D gene uncertain. CDR1 and CDR2 from the germline V gene are SGHVS and FQNEAQ. The V gene lost 0 bases and the J gene lost 13 bases, with 13 bases spanning the gap. CDR3 length: 12 amino acids. CDR3 region: CASSLALQASYF. DNA for the CDR3: TGTGCCAGCAGCTTAGCGTTGCAGGCTTCCTACTTC.

This clone showed up just a few times. The chain employs TRBV6-5 and TRBJ2-3; perhaps TRBD1 as D (5 bases). Per germline, CDR1 MNHEY and CDR2 SVGAGI. The V end lost 8 bases, the J end lost 1 base, and 13 bases lay between the germline ends. The CDR3 runs 14 residues. The CDR3 sequence is CASGASLGTDTQYF. The CDR3 nucleotides are TGTGCCAGCGGGGCCTCCCTAGGCACAGATACGCAGTATTTT.

This chain uses TRBV9 with TRBJ2-1, with TRBD2 matching 8 bases. V trimming: 1 base; J trimming: 4 bases; junction bases outside the gene matches: 10. This CDR3 is 17 amino acids long. Germline V gives CDR1 SGDLS, CDR2 YYNGEE. As DNA, the CDR3 is TGTGCCAGCAGCGTAAGTTCGCCAGCGGGGGCTTACAATGAGCAGTTCTTC. Protein product: CASSVSSPAGAYNEQFF.

The V gene is TRBV7-9, the J gene TRBJ1-4, with TRBD1 identical over 8 bases. The CDR3 loop spans 14 amino acids. The V and J ends lost 5 bases and 7 bases, in that order; junction bases with no gene match: 6. The germline gives CDR1 SEHNR, CDR2 FQNEAQ (reference sequence). DNA for the CDR3: TGTGCCAGCAGCCCAGACAGGGGCGTTGAAAAACTGTTTTTT. It codes for CASSPDRGVEKLFF.

The chain carries TRBV27 and TRBJ1-1, with 9 bases identical to TRBD1. V shed 6 bases, J shed 5 bases, and the junction held 10 bases outside the gene matches. Germline V CDR1 and CDR2: MNHEY, SMNVEV (reference sequence). This CDR3 contains 15 residues. CDR3 sequence (DNA): TGTGCCAGCAGCCGGAAGGGACAGGGTGGGACTGAAGCTTTCTTT. Its translation is CASSRKGQGGTEAFF.

This rearrangement joins TRBV30 to TRBJ2-3; no clear D gene. Germline CDR1 GTSNPN, CDR2 SVGIG (reference sequence). The CDR3 spans 15 residues. V gave up 0 bases and J gave up 2 bases, with 12 bases separating them. This CDR3 reads CAWSVRRLLTDTQYF. The DNA of the CDR3 is TGTGCCTGGAGTGTACGGCGGCTCCTCACAGATACGCAGTATTTT. The full variable domain, with the rest looked up from reference TRBV30 and TRBJ2-3, is SQTIHQWPATLVQPVGSPLSLECTVEGTSNPNLYWYRQAAGRGLQLLFYSVGIGQISSEVPQNLSASRPQDRQFILSSKKLLLSDSGFYLCAWSVRRLLTDTQYFGPGTRLTVL.

This chain uses TRBV10-2 with TRBJ1-5, with D unclear. Between the trimmed V and J ends, which lost 5 bases and 2 bases, there was a span of 16 bases. This CDR3 spans 16 amino acids. In germline, CDR1 is WSHSY, CDR2 SAAADI. CDR3 amino acids: CASSFGTHRGNQPQHF. DNA of the CDR3: TGCGCCAGCAGTTTTGGTACGCACAGAGGCAATCAGCCCCAGCATTTT.

This rearrangement joins TRBV7-9 to TRBJ2-3; TRBD2 agrees at 14 bases. The CDR3 totals 16 residues. V dropped 4 bases and J dropped 8; count of bases not matched to a gene: 8. CDR1 and CDR2 (germline): SEHNR, FQNEAQ (reference sequence). The DNA for the CDR3 is TGTGCCAGCAGCTCCCCCCGACTAGCGGGGGGGTCTACGCAGTATTTT. Amino acids: CASSSPRLAGGSTQYF.

The table lists this clone with a count of one. The DNA of the CDR3 is TGTGCCAGCAGTGGACAGGGGGCTGAGAATTCACCCCTCCACTTT. Its protein is CASSGQGAENSPLHF. This rearrangement joins TRBV2 to TRBJ1-6; 10 bases line up with TRBD1. The length of the CDR3 is 15 residues. The J segment lost 7 bases and the V segment lost 4 bases, leaving 4 bases of the junction unmatched. The germline gives CDR1 SNHLY, CDR2 FYNNEI.

The chain couples TRBV27 to TRBJ1-2, with D unresolved. The CDR3 has 13 residues. Trimming cost V 3 bases and J 6 bases, with 11 bases left between them. Germline lookup yields CDR1 MNHEY and CDR2 SMNVEV (reference sequence). The CDR3 coding sequence is TGTGCCAGCAGTTTGATTCCGAGGGATGGCTACACCTTC. It is translated as CASSLIPRDGYTF.

The chain combines TRBV27 with TRBJ2-7; 9 bases line up with TRBD1. The length of the CDR3 is 13 residues. The V gene end was trimmed by 7 bases and the J gene end by 5 bases; junction bases not matched to a gene: 6. The germline gives CDR1 MNHEY, CDR2 SMNVEV (reference sequence). The CDR3 DNA follows: TGTGCCAGCATGGACAGGGGAAGCCACGAGCAGTACTTC. Its protein product is CASMDRGSHEQYF.

J is TRBJ2-1 and V is TRBV7-3; D unresolved. Trimming cost V 1 base and J 6 bases, with 10 bases left between them. There are 14 residues in the CDR3. In germline, CDR1 is SGHTA, CDR2 FQGTGA. CDR3 sequence (DNA): TGTGCCAGCAGCTTAAATGGAGTTGGCAATGAGCAGTTCTTC. Its translation: CASSLNGVGNEQFF.

The CDR3 loop is CASRGAGAADEQYF. The CDR3 nucleotides are TGTGCCAGCAGGGGGGCAGGGGCGGCAGACGAGCAGTACTTC. The chain combines TRBV6-5 with TRBJ2-7, with a weak D call TRBD1 (6 bases). Trimming stripped 6 bases from V and 5 bases from J, with 17 bases between. The CDR3 is 14 residues long. The germline CDR1 and CDR2 sequences are MNHEY and SVGAGI.

This chain uses TRBV28 with TRBJ1-3; D gene uncertain. Per the germline V gene, CDR1 is MDHEN and CDR2 is SYDVKM. V lost 6 bases and J lost 9, with 9 bases in between. The CDR3 has 11 amino acids. The CDR3, as DNA: TGTGCCAGCAGCCTTCCCGGCACCATATATTTT. Its protein product is CASSLPGTIYF.

The chain recombines TRBV7-8 with TRBJ2-7, with D unresolved. Trimming took off 1 base at V and 5 bases at J, with 18 bases between the two ends. The length of the CDR3 is 16 residues. The germline CDR1 and CDR2 sequences are SGHVS and FQNEAQ. Here the CDR3 DNA reads TGTGCCAGCAGCTTAGGGGCACCTTACCTTATCGACGAGCAGTACTTC. Translation gives CASSLGAPYLIDEQYF. The full variable domain, with the rest looked up from reference TRBV7-8 and TRBJ2-7, is GAGVSQSPRYKVAKRGQDVALRCDPISGHVSLFWYQQALGQGPEFLTYFQNEAQLDKSGLPSDRFFAERPEGSVSTLKIQRTQQEDSAVYLCASSLGAPYLIDEQYFGPGTRLTVT.

Here the CDR3 reads CATRAGGRNYEQYF. CDR3 in DNA: TGTGCCACCCGCGCAGGGGGCCGTAACTACGAGCAGTACTTC. The chain combines TRBV5-4 with TRBJ2-7, with 8 bases matching TRBD1. The V segment lost 9 bases and the J segment 3 bases; nucleotides outside the gene matches: 11. Germline CDR1 and CDR2: SGHNT and YYREEE (reference sequence). The CDR3 covers 14 residues.

The V and J genes are TRBV11-2 and TRBJ2-1; 8 nucleotides match TRBD2. The CDR3 loop spans 16 amino acids. V dropped 6 bases and J dropped 1; count of bases not matched to a gene: 8. Per germline, CDR1 SGHAT and CDR2 FQNNGV. Here the CDR3 reads CASRWRGAGSYNEQFF. The CDR3 DNA reads TGTGCCAGCAGGTGGCGGGGGGCGGGGTCCTACAATGAGCAGTTCTTC.

V usage is TRBV6-5 and J usage is TRBJ2-5; 8 nucleotides align to TRBD2. V shed 7 bases and J 5 bases; nucleotides not matched to a gene: 6. Germline CDR1 reads MNHEY; CDR2 reads SVGAGI. The CDR3 is 13 residues long. CDR3 sequence (DNA): TGTGCCAGCAACGACGGGGGGGATGAGACCCAGTACTTC. Residues: CASNDGGDETQYF.

The gene calls are TRBV3-1 (or the pseudogene TRBV3-2) and TRBJ1-1, with TRBD1 identical over 8 bases. Trimming removed 7 bases from V and 4 bases from J; junction bases left unmatched: 8. The CDR3 contains 14 residues. Germline CDR1 is LGHDT and CDR2 is YNNKEL (reference sequence). The CDR3 protein is CASNSGTGGTEAFF. The CDR3 bases are TGTGCCAGCAACTCTGGTACAGGGGGCACTGAAGCTTTCTTT.

CDR3 in DNA: TGTGCCAGCAGCTTAGGAGGACTAGCGGAGACCCAGTACTTC. As protein: CASSLGGLAETQYF. The V gene is TRBV7-2, the J gene TRBJ2-5; 9 nucleotides match TRBD2. This CDR3 is 14 amino acids long. CDR1 is SGHTA, CDR2 FQGNSA, per germline. J lost 5 bases, V lost 1 base, and 2 bases had no gene match.

The rearrangement joins TRBV6-5 to TRBJ1-5; the match to TRBD1 covers 8 bases. Trimming cost V 5 bases and J 7 bases; bases outside gene matches: 7. The CDR3 covers 14 residues. Germline V gives CDR1 MNHEY, CDR2 SVGAGI. The CDR3 sequence is CASSPQGAGQPQHF. CDR3 bases: TGTGCCAGCAGTCCTCAGGGGGCAGGACAGCCCCAGCATTTT.

The genes are TRBV30 and TRBJ1-3; tentatively, D is TRBD1 (5 bases). V lost 5 bases, J lost 3 bases, and 14 bases lay in between. This CDR3 contains 14 residues. Germline-derived CDR1 and CDR2 are GTSNPN and SVGIG (reference sequence). The CDR3 sequence: CAWGGFGVGNTIYF. The DNA of the CDR3 is TGTGCCTGGGGGGGGTTCGGGGTTGGAAACACCATATATTTT. Supplemented by reference TRBV30 and TRBJ1-3, the full variable domain reads SQTIHQWPATLVQPVGSPLSLECTVEGTSNPNLYWYRQAAGRGLQLLFYSVGIGQISSEVPQNLSASRPQDRQFILSSKKLLLSDSGFYLCAWGGFGVGNTIYFGEGSWLTVV.

The V and J genes are TRBV29-1 and TRBJ2-2; TRBD1 aligns across 7 bases. The CDR3 runs 14 residues. Unmatched junction bases numbered 2, after V lost 3 bases and J lost 1 base. Germline loops: CDR1 SQVTM, CDR2 ANQGSEA. CDR3 in amino acids: CSVERTGNTGELFF. Here the CDR3 DNA reads TGCAGCGTTGAGAGGACAGGGAACACCGGGGAGCTGTTTTTT.